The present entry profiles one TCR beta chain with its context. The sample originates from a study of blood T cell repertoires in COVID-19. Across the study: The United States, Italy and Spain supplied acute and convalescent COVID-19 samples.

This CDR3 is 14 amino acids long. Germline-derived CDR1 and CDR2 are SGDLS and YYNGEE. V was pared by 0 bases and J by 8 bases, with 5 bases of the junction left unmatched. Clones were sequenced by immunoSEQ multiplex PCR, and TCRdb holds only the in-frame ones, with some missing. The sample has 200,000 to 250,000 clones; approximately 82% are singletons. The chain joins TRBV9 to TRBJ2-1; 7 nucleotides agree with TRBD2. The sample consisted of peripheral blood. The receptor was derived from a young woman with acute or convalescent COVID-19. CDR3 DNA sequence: TGTGCCAGCAGCGTAGGCGGGCGGGAGTATGAGCAGTTCTTC. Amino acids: CASSVGGREYEQFF.